This TCR beta chain derives from a study of Ad26.COV2.S vaccination and SARS-CoV-2 variants (dated by TCRdb to 2020 to 2023). Background on the whole study: Donors in the vaccine arm were drawn from COV1001, a phase I-IIa trial of Ad26.COV2.S in healthy adults that was multicentre, randomized, double-blind and placebo-controlled. TCRbeta repertoire sequencing was used to assess the specificity and breadth of SARS-CoV-2-reactive T cell receptors after Ad26.COV2.S vaccination. Trial participants were randomized into five groups of five: low-dose or high-dose Ad26.COV2.S given once or twice, or placebo on both occasions. Dosing of Ad26.COV2.S was intramuscular, at either 5x10^10 or 1x10^11 viral particles, delivered as one shot or as two shots spaced 56 days apart. A total of roughly 32 samples were included in the TCR-sequenced set, comprising some 20 Ad26.COV2.S vaccine recipients, 5 placebo recipients and 8 SARS-CoV-2 convalescent individuals. Blinding of investigators to trial group allocation was maintained during experiments and outcome assessment.

Broader findings and caveats from the paper: Non-spike TCR breadth was comparable between vaccine and placebo recipients, consistent with the vaccine containing only spike. The study lacked the statistical power to compare responses across vaccine doses or regimens. The authors noted that total T cell responses may have been underestimated by the TCR breadth and depth analyses. After vaccination, substantial breadth of spike-specific CD8+ and CD4+ T cell responses was reported. Spike-specific TCR breadth was higher in Ad26.COV2.S recipients than in placebo recipients (P = 0.0014).

What the treatment or condition label conveys for this sample: over 15 received Ad26.COV2.S at low or high dose, single or two shots; several received placebo; per-sample allocation not given. Repertoires of vaccine and placebo recipients were sequenced from samples taken on day 63 after the first injection. Cohort 1b enrolled roughly 25 adults aged 18-55 years at a single site in Boston, USA, between 29 July and 7 August 2020. Ad26.COV2.S was a replication-incompetent adenovirus type 26 vector that expressed a prefusion-stabilized SARS-CoV-2 spike protein derived from the original Wuhan strain. TCRbeta CDR3 regions were sequenced with the immunoSEQ Assay. After extraction, genomic DNA underwent amplification by bias-controlled multiplex PCR, followed by high-throughput sequencing. The study's processing was this. To quantify the absolute abundance of each unique TCRbeta CDR3 region, sequences were collapsed and filtered. T cell fraction was estimated by normalization of TCRbeta template counts to usable DNA, with usable DNA being measured through amplification of reference genes present in all nucleated cells. Repertoire TCRs were annotated as SARS-CoV-2-specific when V gene, CDR3 amino acid sequence and J gene were exactly matched to a known reactive TCR set. MIRA supplied the reference SARS-CoV-2 TCR set, which was filtered for enrichment in COVID-19-positive ImmuneCODE repertoires so that public or cross-reactive TCRs were removed. Using the MIRA antigens, annotated TCRs were further analysed by specific ORF or by position within an ORF. Breadth was defined as the number of annotated unique rearrangements divided by the total number of unique productive rearrangements, and depth was defined as the summed frequency of the annotated unique rearrangements. Two-sided Wilcoxon rank-sum tests were used to compare TCR breadth between groups. This immuneACCESS table, as held by TCRdb, lists in-frame sequences with V and J called but not all clones. Of the missing ones, under half trace to an unresolved V gene in checked studies; the others have no known cause. From that table come the V and J calls and clone size; the DNA was used to work out D and trimming. This sample is represented by around 250,000 clones; 70% to 90% of them were singletons. Around 3% of the sample is held by the ten biggest clonotypes.

The CDR3 numbers 19 residues from cysteine through phenylalanine. Of the read, only the CDR3 DNA is kept; its 57 bases are in frame from base 1. Ends trimmed: V by 6 bases, J by 5 bases; bases unmatched to a gene: 23. The germline V gene yields SQVTM for CDR1 and ANQGSEA for CDR2. As to this clone: The antigen this receptor binds is unknown. Within one base of it there is no much larger clone, and no base qualities were kept.

The sequence joins TRBV29-1 to TRBJ2-5, with 11 junctional bases fitting TRBD2. The TCR originated in a person aged 18 to 59 who received the Ad26.COV2.S COVID-19 vaccine or a placebo. Sequenced here: peripheral blood, sampled in a trial of Ad26.COV2.S vaccine versus placebo. The bases are TGCAGCGTCCCCCTCCGAAGGCGACTAGCGGGGCAGCGAATGGAGACCCAGTACTTC. This yields the protein CSVPLRRRLAGQRMETQYF.